Below, 7 T cell receptor beta chains from the same sample are listed, as sequenced in a study of T cells after yellow fever vaccination. TCRdb independently ran MiXCR on the 5' RACE reads; one entry per CDR3 protein. Of roughly 340,000 distinct CDR3 sequences listed, about 4% are singletons. The material sequenced was PBMCs, taken 5 days after the yellow fever booster vaccination. The source of these receptors is a man aged 18-30 years who received the YFV17D yellow fever vaccine.

This clonotype has at least ten counts. The chain has TRBV5-1 and TRBJ2-1; TRBD1 aligns across 10 bases. This CDR3 spans 14 amino acids. V shed 5 bases, J shed 8 bases, and the junction held 7 bases outside the gene matches. Germline lookup yields CDR1 SGHRS and CDR2 YFSETQ. Here the CDR3 reads CASRLGQGRDEQFF. DNA of the CDR3: TGCGCCAGCAGACTGGGACAGGGGCGCGATGAGCAGTTCTTC.

This clonotype was picked up a small number of times. This chain uses TRBV6-6 with TRBJ2-1; D possibly corresponds to TRBD2 (7 bases). From germline, CDR1 is MNHNY and CDR2 SVGAGI (reference sequence). CDR3 length equals 16 residues. V was pared by 7 bases and J by 6 bases, with 22 bases between. This CDR3 reads CASISPGGRGFNEQFF. CDR3 bases: TGTGCCAGCATCAGTCCGGGGGGCCGCGGCTTCAATGAGCAGTTCTTC.

This clonotype was seen a handful of times. This sequence joins TRBV12-3 or TRBV12-4 and TRBJ1-1, with a tentative D call TRBD1 (6 bases). V was cut by 2 bases and J by 1 base, with 11 bases left in between. CDR3 length equals 15 residues. CDR3 in amino acids: CASSLRGRGNTEAFF. The CDR3 DNA sequence: TGTGCCAGCAGTTTACGCGGCAGGGGGAACACTGAAGCTTTCTTT.

This clonotype has at least ten counts. The CDR3 sequence is CASSATSGGAHEQFF. In DNA form, the CDR3 reads TGTGCCAGCAGTGCGACTAGCGGGGGGGCGCATGAGCAGTTCTTC. The rearrangement links TRBV2 to TRBJ2-1, with 14 bases identical to TRBD2. CDR1 and CDR2 (germline): SNHLY, FYNNEI. V lost 4 bases to trimming and J lost 8 bases; unmatched junction nucleotides: 4. The CDR3 totals 15 residues.

This clonotype was counted at least ten times. CDR3 coding DNA: TGCAGCGTCGCGACACATTTGAACACCGGGGAGCTGTTTTTT. This codes for CSVATHLNTGELFF. The chain couples TRBV29-1 to TRBJ2-2; D is unresolved. V lost 6 bases and J lost 1, with 12 bases in between. Germline V CDR1 and CDR2: SQVTM, ANQGSEA. This CDR3 contains 14 residues.

This chain uses TRBV27 with TRBJ1-3; possible D gene TRBD1, 5 bases. The germline V gene has CDR1 MNHEY and CDR2 SMNVEV (reference sequence). Deletions cut 0 bases from V and 5 bases from J, with 11 bases between. This CDR3 has 15 amino acids. The CDR3 here is CASSLSGTQRNTIYF. CDR3 bases: TGTGCCAGCAGTTTATCCGGGACCCAAAGAAACACCATATATTTT.

The genes are TRBV5-6 and TRBJ1-6; 8 nucleotides match TRBD1. This CDR3 comprises 15 residues. Unmatched junction bases numbered 8, after V lost 3 bases and J lost 9 bases. In germline, CDR1 is SGHDT, CDR2 YYEEEE. The DNA of the CDR3 is TGTGCCAGCAGCTCCCCGGACAGGGCGAGTTCACCCCTCCACTTT. Translated, it gives CASSSPDRASSPLHF.